This T cell receptor beta chain was sequenced in a study of technical replicates of blood from a handful of donors. The method was immunoSEQ multiplex PCR; TCRdb's version includes in-frame clones alone and lacks a portion of them. The profile shows about 84,000 clones, around 97% of them singletons. Looked up from germline, CDR1 is LGHNA and CDR2 is YNFKEQ. The CDR3 spans 15 residues. Trimming took off 0 bases at V and 7 bases at J, with 13 bases between the two ends. Sequenced sample: T cells isolated from PBMCs. The rearrangement uses TRBV4-2 and TRBJ2-4; a weak D match, TRBD1 (6 bases). This sequence was found in a human donor in good health. The CDR3 nucleotides read TGTGCCAGCAGCCAAGACAGGGGAGCAATTAACATTCAGTACTTC. Protein product: CASSQDRGAINIQYF.